A selection of T cell receptor beta chains follows, all from one sample in a study of shared clonotypes between healthy human individuals. Generated by immunoSEQ multiplex PCR, the TCRdb table keeps only in-frame clones and is missing some. This table holds a few million clones, roughly 95% found once. The sample comprised naive CD4+ T cells sorted from blood. These TCRs come from a man between 18 and 29 years old in good health. Each CDR3 is given with its conserved first and last residue. D genes are given only for firm matches. A clone size is listed for some rows: how often the clone was seen (once, few, many), or a class if it is expanded.

abundance	d_gene	v_gene	j_gene	CDR3nt	CDR3aa
.	.	TRBV9	TRBJ1-2	TGTGCCAGCAGCGTAGGGACAGCTACTAACTATGGCTACACCTTC	CASSVGTATNYGYTF
.	TRBD1	TRBV5-5	TRBJ1-1	TGTGCCAGCAGCCTACCCCCGGGACAGGGGAACACTGAAGCTTTCTTT	CASSLPPGQGNTEAFF
.	TRBD1	TRBV6-5	TRBJ2-7	TGTGCCAGCAGTTACCCGACAGGGGCGAATTACGAGCAGTACTTC	CASSYPTGANYEQYF
.	.	TRBV5-4	TRBJ2-4	TGTGCCAGCAGCTTGGGGGGAAAACTAGCCAAAAACATTCAGTACTTC	CASSLGGKLAKNIQYF
.	TRBD1	TRBV11-2	TRBJ1-1	TGTGCCAGCAGCCTCGGGACAGGGGATTTAGCTTTCTTT	CASSLGTGDLAFF
.	.	TRBV5-6	TRBJ2-5	TGTGCCAGCACCCTGCAGGGTATCGGGGAGACCCAGTACTTC	CASTLQGIGETQYF
.	.	TRBV9	TRBJ2-7	TGTGCCAGCAGCGTAGACGAGGGACGCTACGAGCAGTACTTC	CASSVDEGRYEQYF
.	TRBD2	TRBV7-8	TRBJ2-1	TGTGCCAGCAGCTTAGCTAGCGGGGGGTGGAATGAGCAGTTCTTC	CASSLASGGWNEQFF
.	.	TRBV10-1	TRBJ1-1	TGCGCCAGCAGTCGCGGGCCAGGGACTGAAGCTTTCTTT	CASSRGPGTEAFF
.	TRBD2	TRBV7-2	TRBJ2-2	TGTGCCAGCAGCTTTACCGGGACTAGCGTCGGGGAGCTGTTTTTT	CASSFTGTSVGELFF
.	.	TRBV19	TRBJ1-5	TGTGCCAGTAGTAGCTTCCCGGGACAAACTTATCAGCCCCAGCATTTT	CASSSFPGQTYQPQHF
.	.	TRBV11-2	TRBJ2-7	TGTGCCAGCAGCTTAGAGGGGCGTAGGGGGGGCCCGTCCATCTACGAGCAGTACTTC	CASSLEGRRGGPSIYEQYF
once	.	TRBV7-9	TRBJ2-5	TGTGCCAGCGGGGGAGAGACCCAGTACTTC	CASGGETQYF
.	TRBD1	TRBV30	TRBJ1-6	TGTGCCTGTGGACAGGATAATTCACCCCTCCACTTT	CACGQDNSPLHF
.	.	TRBV18	TRBJ2-3	TGTGCCAGCTCACCTCCTCAGACAGATACGCAGTATTTT	CASSPPQTDTQYF
.	.	TRBV29-1	TRBJ2-1	TGCAGCGTTGAACGTCCGGCGGGGCAGTTCTTC	CSVERPAGQFF
.	TRBD1	TRBV5-4	TRBJ1-2	TGTGCCAGCAGCTCCGGACAGGGGGGAGGCTACACCTTC	CASSSGQGGGYTF
.	TRBD1	TRBV4-2	TRBJ1-1	TGTGCCAGCAGCCAACTAGACAGGGGGCTTATGAACACTGAAGCTTTCTTT	CASSQLDRGLMNTEAFF
once	TRBD1	TRBV5-1	TRBJ1-4	TGCGCCAGCAGGACGGGGGACAGGGTTGAAAAACTGTTTTTT	CASRTGDRVEKLFF
.	.	TRBV4-1	TRBJ2-5	TGCGCCAGCAGCCAAGGGGGGCAGGAGACCCAGTACTTC	CASSQGGQETQYF
.	.	TRBV6-6	TRBJ2-3	TGTGCCAGCAGTTACTCTGGGGTCAAGACAGATACGCAGTATTTT	CASSYSGVKTDTQYF
.	.	TRBV10-3	TRBJ2-7	TGTGCCATCAGCGTCTCGAGGGGGGGAGAGCAGTACTTC	CAISVSRGGEQYF
.	TRBD1	TRBV5-4	TRBJ2-7	TGTGCCAGCAGCCCGGACAGGAATAATGGGTACGAGCAGTACTTC	CASSPDRNNGYEQYF
.	.	TRBV6-4	TRBJ1-5	TGTGCCAGCAGCGGGGGAAGAAGGACGGGCAATCAGCCCCAGCATTTT	CASSGGRRTGNQPQHF
.	TRBD1	TRBV7-9	TRBJ1-1	TGTGCCAGCAGCTTAAGAGGGGGCATGGACACTGAAGCTTTCTTT	CASSLRGGMDTEAFF
.	TRBD2	TRBV5-1	TRBJ2-3	TGCGCCAGCAGCTTGTCCCCAGCGGGGGGGCCAGATACGCAGTATTTT	CASSLSPAGGPDTQYF
.	.	TRBV11-2	TRBJ1-1	TGTGCCAGCAGCTTACGCAAGGGCACTGAAGCTTTCTTT	CASSLRKGTEAFF
.	TRBD2	TRBV5-6	TRBJ2-7	TGTGCCAGCAGCCCACTAGCGGGGAACTCCTACGAGCAGTACTTC	CASSPLAGNSYEQYF
.	.	TRBV7-9	TRBJ2-5	TGTGCCAGCAGCCCCTGGACAGACTTCCAAGAGACCCAGTACTTC	CASSPWTDFQETQYF
.	.	TRBV28	TRBJ1-5	TGTGCCAGCAGTTTCGGGCGGGCGGGGAGTTCGCCGCCCCAGCATTTT	CASSFGRAGSSPPQHF
.	.	TRBV6-5	TRBJ1-6	TGTGCCAGCAGTTACCGGCAGGGGAGTTCACCCCTCCACTTT	CASSYRQGSSPLHF
once	.	TRBV29-1	TRBJ1-2	TGCAGCGTTCCACAGGGAGCTCTTAACTATGGCTACACCTTC	CSVPQGALNYGYTF
.	TRBD1	TRBV28	TRBJ1-4	TGTGCCAGCAGTTTCCCCCCCGGACAGGAGGGGAATGAAAAACTGTTTTTT	CASSFPPGQEGNEKLFF
.	.	TRBV2	TRBJ2-1	TGTGCCAGCAGGGCCCCCCAGAAGGGGAATGAGCAGTTCTTC	CASRAPQKGNEQFF
.	.	TRBV5-1	TRBJ1-1	TGCGCCAGCAGTGGCAGGGCGAAGAACACTGAAGCTTTCTTT	CASSGRAKNTEAFF
.	.	TRBV30	TRBJ1-5	TGTGCCTGGAGTGTAAGGGCACCGAGGAGCAATCAGCCCCAGCATTTT	CAWSVRAPRSNQPQHF
.	.	TRBV2	TRBJ2-5	TGTGCCAGCAGTGAATTAGTCCGGGAGACCCAGTACTTC	CASSELVRETQYF
.	TRBD2	TRBV19	TRBJ2-3	TGTGCCAGTAGCCCCCTACCGGGACTAGCTAGAGATACGCAGTATTTT	CASSPLPGLARDTQYF
.	.	TRBV18	TRBJ1-6	TGTGCCAGCTCACCGGGCAGAGAGATCCATAATTCACCCCTCCACTTT	CASSPGREIHNSPLHF
.	.	TRBV10-1	TRBJ2-7	TGCGCCAGCAGTGATTTCGGGGCTTTTACCTACGAGCAGTACTTC	CASSDFGAFTYEQYF
.	.	TRBV6-5	TRBJ2-5	TGTGCCAGCAGGGGGAGAATACAAGAGACCCAGTACTTC	CASRGRIQETQYF
.	.	TRBV19	TRBJ2-7	TGTGCCAGTAGTATCCTTTGGACTCCCGGGGGCGAGCAGTACTTC	CASSILWTPGGEQYF
.	TRBD2	TRBV5-1	TRBJ2-4	TGCGCCAGCAGCTTTAGCGGACTAGCGGAAATAGAAAAAAAATTAGGAGACATTCAGTACTTC	CASSFSGLAEIEKKLGDIQYF
.	TRBD1	TRBV6-1	TRBJ1-5	TGTGCCAGCAGTGTCCAGACAGGGGGCAACCAGCCCCAGCATTTT	CASSVQTGGNQPQHF
.	.	TRBV10-3	TRBJ1-3	TGTGCCATCAGTGAGTCATTCGGACGGGGGCCCGGAAACACCATATATTTT	CAISESFGRGPGNTIYF
.	.	TRBV30	TRBJ2-2	TGTGCCTGGAGTGTACTCATGGGGGCCGGGGAGCTGTTTTTT	CAWSVLMGAGELFF
.	TRBD1	TRBV18	TRBJ2-1	TGTGCCAGCTCACTTCGGACAGGGGTCCACAATGAGCAGTTCTTC	CASSLRTGVHNEQFF
.	.	TRBV9	TRBJ2-3	TGTGCCAGCAGCGTAGGTTTGGTGGGGGGCACCACAGATACGCAGTATTTT	CASSVGLVGGTTDTQYF
once	TRBD1	TRBV5-1	TRBJ1-4	TGCGCCAGCAGCTTGTCGGGACAGGGCTTTGAAAAACTGTTTTTT	CASSLSGQGFEKLFF
.	.	TRBV18	TRBJ2-4	TGTGCCAGCTCATTACTGGTCGGGGAGATTCAGTACTTC	CASSLLVGEIQYF
.	.	TRBV7-2	TRBJ1-5	TGTGCCAGCAGCCCAGTTGTAGGGTCAAATCAGCCCCAGCATTTT	CASSPVVGSNQPQHF
once	TRBD2	TRBV7-9	TRBJ2-5	TGTGCCAGCACCCAGAGCGGGATACGGGAAGAGACCCAGTACTTC	CASTQSGIREETQYF